This passage covers 24 T cell receptor beta chains from one sample sequenced in a study of T cell responses to AZD1222 COVID-19 vaccine. Assay used: immunoSEQ multiplex PCR; TCRdb lists only in-frame clones, some missing. The sample has about 130,000 clones; approximately 90% are singletons. Sequenced here: peripheral blood, sampled on day 0 of AZD1222 vaccination. The receptors come from an adult in good health.

The chain has TRBV24-1 and TRBJ1-4; no definite D call. Per the germline V gene, CDR1 is KGHDR and CDR2 is SFDVKD. V was clipped by 3 bases and J by 7 bases, with 14 bases between them. This CDR3 region has 15 residues. The CDR3, as DNA: TGTGCCACCAGTGATCACGGGTGGTTCCCTGAAAAACTGTTTTTT. Amino acids: CATSDHGWFPEKLFF.

The rearrangement links TRBV11-2 to TRBJ2-7; D not certain. Trimming removed 1 base from V and 3 bases from J, with 7 bases in between. CDR3 length: 13 residues. CDR1 and CDR2 (germline): SGHAT, FQNNGV. CDR3 coding DNA: TGTGCCAGCAGCTTAGGGCAGTTCTACGAGCAGTACTTC. It codes for CASSLGQFYEQYF.

The chain employs TRBV9 and TRBJ2-3; 9 nucleotides line up with TRBD2. Germline loops: CDR1 SGDLS, CDR2 YYNGEE. The CDR3 extends over 14 amino acids. V was clipped by 5 bases and J by 6 bases; unmatched bases: 7. CDR3 region: CASRGGGAADTQYF. The DNA of the CDR3 is TGTGCCAGCAGGGGCGGGGGGGCCGCCGATACGCAGTATTTT.

The chain carries TRBV5-1 and TRBJ2-1; 10 bases line up with TRBD1. The CDR3 sequence is 13 residues long. Germline loops: CDR1 SGHRS, CDR2 YFSETQ. Trimming cost V 4 bases and J 10 bases; bases outside gene matches: 5. CDR3 sequence: CASSPGTGEEQFF. The CDR3 nucleotides are TGCGCCAGCAGCCCCGGGACAGGGGAAGAGCAGTTCTTC.

The chain recombines TRBV12-5 with TRBJ2-1; D is tentatively TRBD1 or TRBD2 (6 bases each). The ends were cut back, 5 bases at V and 0 bases at J, with 11 bases in the middle. There are 15 residues in the CDR3. From germline, CDR1 is LGHNT and CDR2 FRNRAP. CDR3 sequence: CASGRGRGSYNEQFF. In nucleotides, the CDR3 is TGTGCTAGTGGTCGGGGGCGAGGCTCCTACAATGAGCAGTTCTTC.

The rearrangement joins TRBV6-1 to TRBJ1-5, with 7 positions matching TRBD1. Unmatched junction bases numbered 5, after V lost 2 bases and J lost 7 bases. Germline V gene sequence: CDR1 MNHNS, CDR2 SASEGT. The CDR3 totals 14 residues. The CDR3 here is CASSESAGGQPQHF. The CDR3 nucleotides are TGTGCCAGCAGTGAAAGTGCAGGGGGGCAGCCCCAGCATTTT.

The chain is built from TRBV7-8 and TRBJ2-5; D unresolved. The CDR3 spans 12 residues. The V gene's germline CDR1 is SGHVS and CDR2 FQNEAQ. The V end was cut by 5 bases, the J end by 5 bases, with 9 bases between. The DNA of the CDR3 is TGTGCCAGCAGCCCCTTAGTGGAGACCCAGTACTTC. Protein: CASSPLVETQYF.

The table lists this clone with a count of one. The rearrangement uses TRBV13 and TRBJ1-1; no firm D call. The CDR3 spans 13 residues. The V end was cut by 1 base, the J end by 8 bases, with 11 bases between. Germline-derived CDR1 and CDR2 are PRHDT and FYEKMQ (reference sequence). The CDR3 nucleotides read TGTGCCAGCAGCTTAGTAGGCGTAATGGAAGCTTTCTTT. It codes for CASSLVGVMEAFF.

The rearrangement links TRBV7-2 to TRBJ2-3, with 8 bases that match TRBD2. Unmatched junction bases numbered 12, after V lost 3 bases and J lost 4 bases. Germline V CDR1 and CDR2: SGHTA, FQGNSA. CDR3 length: 17 residues. This chain's CDR3 is CASSFASGPVSADTQYF. CDR3 bases: TGTGCCAGCAGCTTCGCTAGCGGGCCTGTAAGTGCAGATACGCAGTATTTT. The variable domain in full, with the rest retrieved from reference TRBV7-2 and TRBJ2-3, is GAGVSQSPSNKVTEKGKDVELRCDPISGHTALYWYRQSLGQGLEFLIYFQGNSAPDKSGLPSDRFSAERTGGSVSTLTIQRTQQEDSAVYLCASSFASGPVSADTQYFGPGTRLTVL.

The CDR3 reads CATETGGLRNTIYF. The DNA of the CDR3 is TGTGCCACCGAGACAGGGGGCTTAAGAAACACCATATATTTT. This chain connects TRBV19 to TRBJ1-3, with 10 bases fitting TRBD1. V lost 10 bases and J lost 5; bases outside the gene matches: 8. The germline gives CDR1 LNHDA, CDR2 SQIVND (reference sequence). The CDR3 has 14 residues.

This chain connects TRBV12-3 or TRBV12-4 to TRBJ1-5; D is uncertain. Between the trimmed V and J ends, which lost 7 bases and 1 base, there was a span of 8 bases. The CDR3 is 13 amino acids. DNA for the CDR3: TGTGCCAGCATCGGTGCCAGCAATCAGCCCCAGCATTTT. Translating gives CASIGASNQPQHF.

The chain couples TRBV12-5 to TRBJ1-2; D might be TRBD1 (6 bases). Germline V gene lookup returns CDR1 LGHNT and CDR2 FRNRAP. The CDR3 consists of 14 residues. V was pared by 3 bases and J by 8 bases, with 16 bases between. CDR3 residues: CASGFLGGPRGYTF. CDR3 sequence (DNA): TGTGCTAGTGGTTTCCTTGGGGGGCCTAGGGGCTACACCTTC.

The chain joins TRBV29-1 to TRBJ2-7, with D perhaps being TRBD1 or TRBD2 (5 bases each). CDR3 length: 13 amino acids. The ends were cut back, 7 bases at V and 4 bases at J, with 17 bases in the middle. Per the germline V gene, CDR1 is SQVTM and CDR2 is ANQGSEA. The CDR3 DNA sequence: TGCAGCGCACAACCTCGGGGCGGGTACGAGCAGTACTTC. This sequence encodes CSAQPRGGYEQYF.

The rearrangement links TRBV5-8 to TRBJ2-1, with D possibly being TRBD1 or TRBD2 (5 bases each). The CDR3 covers 15 residues. V was clipped by 4 bases and J by 2 bases, with 13 bases between them. The germline gives CDR1 SGHTS, CDR2 YDEGEE. The CDR3 spells CASSRGTVPYNEQFF. The CDR3 coding sequence is TGTGCCAGCAGCCGTGGGACGGTACCCTACAATGAGCAGTTCTTC. Combining the CDR3 with reference TRBV5-8 and TRBJ2-1 gives the whole variable domain EAGVTQSPTHLIKTRGQQATLRCSPISGHTSVYWYQQALGLGLQFLLWYDEGEERNRGNFPPRFSGRQFPNYSSELNVNALELEDSALYLCASSRGTVPYNEQFFGPGTRLTVL.

This chain joins TRBV21-1 and TRBJ1-5; the table assigns TRBD1, which was not confirmed against the DNA. TRBV21-1 is annotated as a pseudogene. This CDR3 is built from 15 residues. Here the CDR3 reads CASRFSGHDRSAQHF. The CDR3 DNA follows: TGTGCCAGCAGGTTTTCTGGACATGACAGATCAGCCCAGCATTTT.

J is TRBJ2-7 and V is TRBV29-1, with D perhaps being TRBD1 or TRBD2 (5 bases each). CDR3 length: 12 residues. CDR1 and CDR2 from the germline V gene are SQVTM and ANQGSEA. V lost 4 bases and J lost 4, with 11 bases in between. CDR3 in DNA: TGCAGCGTTGGAGGGGACGGGTACGAGCAGTACTTC. It is translated as CSVGGDGYEQYF.

This chain joins TRBV27 and TRBJ2-2; 8 nucleotides agree with TRBD2. The CDR3 is 16 residues long. The ends lost 4 bases at V and 3 bases at J; junction bases unmatched: 7. Germline values: CDR1 MNHEY, CDR2 SMNVEV (reference sequence). The CDR3 protein is CASSSIGRGDTGELFF. Written as DNA, the CDR3 is TGTGCCAGCAGTTCCATCGGGAGGGGGGACACCGGGGAGCTGTTTTTT.

The gene calls are TRBV9 and TRBJ2-4, with D unclear. There are 15 residues in the CDR3. The germline gives CDR1 SGDLS, CDR2 YYNGEE. V shed 0 bases and J shed 0 bases, with 7 bases lying between them. CDR3 sequence reads: CASSVEGLAKNIQYF. CDR3 nucleotides: TGTGCCAGCAGCGTAGAAGGGTTAGCCAAAAACATTCAGTACTTC.

V gene TRBV19 combines with J gene TRBJ1-5, with D possibly TRBD1 on 5 matching bases. There are 16 residues in the CDR3. Germline loops: CDR1 LNHDA, CDR2 SQIVND (reference sequence). Trimming stripped 5 bases from V and 11 bases from J, with 25 bases between. The CDR3 DNA sequence: TGTGCCAGTAGTCCCTCATCTGGGACCCCCATACGGGCCCAGCATTTT. The encoded protein is CASSPSSGTPIRAQHF.

This clone was detected only once. The chain joins TRBV6-2 or TRBV6-3 to TRBJ1-6; unclear D gene. CDR1 MNHEY and CDR2 SVGEGT come from the germline V gene. The V and J ends lost 6 bases and 7 bases respectively, with 19 bases between them. CDR3 length: 16 residues. In nucleotides, the CDR3 is TGTGCCAGCAGCCCTGGCCCATCTACGAGGAATTCACCCCTCCACTTT. Translation: CASSPGPSTRNSPLHF.

Comments on this clone: At the DNA level, this CDR3 is encoded by other sequences in the same sample as well. The chain links TRBV12-3 or TRBV12-4 to TRBJ2-3, with D unresolved. Between the trimmed V and J ends, which lost 6 bases and 0 bases, there was a span of 4 bases. The CDR3 covers 12 residues. The chain's CDR3 is CASSLSTDTQYF. The CDR3 coding sequence is TGTGCCAGCAGCCTCAGCACAGATACGCAGTATTTT.

CDR3 sequence: CASSQEWVSKDQPQHF. The CDR3 DNA is TGCGCCAGCAGCCAAGAGTGGGTTTCTAAGGATCAGCCCCAGCATTTT. This chain links TRBV4-3 with TRBJ1-5; D unclear. The CDR3 runs 16 residues. V was trimmed by 0 bases and J by 5 bases, leaving 14 bases between them. CDR1 and CDR2 from the germline V gene are LGHNA and YSLEER.

About this clone: Other DNA sequences in the sample encode the same CDR3. The chain couples TRBV28 to TRBJ2-6; D tentatively fits TRBD1 or TRBD2 (5 bases each). The CDR3 covers 15 residues. V was pared by 6 bases and J by 2 bases, with 11 bases between. Germline V CDR1 and CDR2: MDHEN, SYDVKM. CDR3 loop: CASSPGTAGANVLTF. DNA for the CDR3: TGTGCCAGCAGCCCGGGGACCGCTGGGGCCAACGTCCTGACTTTC.

The rearrangement uses TRBV4-1 and TRBJ2-7; D possibly corresponds to TRBD1 (6 bases). With 3 bases removed from V and 1 base from J, the gap between germline ends came to 22 bases. There are 18 residues in the CDR3. Germline assignment: CDR1 MGHRA and CDR2 YSYEKL. The CDR3 nucleotides are TGCGCCAGCAGCCAGAGGGAAGCCGGGACAACAACGTCCTACGAGCAGTACTTC. As protein: CASSQREAGTTTSYEQYF.